A single sample is the source of the 24 T cell receptor beta chains below, sequenced in a study of T-cell memory formation after mild COVID-19 (dated by TCRdb to the early 2020s). Libraries were prepared through 5' RACE. Sequencing used an Illumina NovaSeq 6000. TCRdb applied fastp at Q25 and MiXCR to the public reads, then kept only in-frame beta chains. When rows share a CDR3 protein, they turn into one entry using the most common DNA and genes. This sample is represented by about 560,000 distinct CDR3 sequences; 20% to 25% of them were singletons. The top ten hold around 8.4% of the sample. The sequencing input was PBMCs or a T cell subset sorted from them (not recorded which). All receptors come from an adult woman who had mild COVID-19 (a few samples of this study predate the infection). The sample titles of this study are shuffled in the database, so cell type and time point are left out; the donor was told from shared clones.

This rearrangement joins TRBV20-1 to TRBJ2-4, with 12 bases aligning to TRBD1. The V segment lost 4 bases and the J segment 0 bases; nucleotides outside the gene matches: 7. Germline V CDR1 and CDR2: DFQATT, SNEGSKA (reference sequence). The CDR3 sequence is 17 residues long. CDR3 amino acids: CSAKGQGAELAKNIQYF. The CDR3 DNA reads TGCAGTGCTAAGGGACAGGGGGCTGAATTAGCCAAAAACATTCAGTACTTC.

The chain employs TRBV7-2 and TRBJ2-7, with TRBD1 matching 7 bases. Germline CDR1 SGHTA, CDR2 FQGNSA. Trimming cost V 3 bases and J 3 bases; bases outside gene matches: 8. CDR3 length: 15 residues. The CDR3 is CASSLGTAPIYEQYF. DNA of the CDR3: TGTGCCAGCAGCTTGGGGACAGCCCCCATCTACGAGCAGTACTTC. Combining the CDR3 with reference TRBV7-2 and TRBJ2-7 gives the whole variable domain GAGVSQSPSNKVTEKGKDVELRCDPISGHTALYWYRQSLGQGLEFLIYFQGNSAPDKSGLPSDRFSAERTGGSVSTLTIQRTQQEDSAVYLCASSLGTAPIYEQYFGPGTRLTVT.

This clonotype was recorded a few times. The chain carries TRBV5-1 and TRBJ2-1; 10 bases fit TRBD1. Germline CDR1 is SGHRS and CDR2 is YFSETQ. V dropped 3 bases and J dropped 2; count of bases not matched to a gene: 2. The CDR3 contains 15 residues. The CDR3 spells CASSWTGGPYNEQFF. CDR3 nucleotides: TGCGCCAGCAGCTGGACAGGGGGTCCCTACAATGAGCAGTTCTTC.

This clonotype was counted a few times. The rearrangement joins TRBV7-3 to TRBJ2-1; 13 bases are shared with TRBD2. This CDR3 contains 16 residues. Trimming cost V 2 bases and J 5 bases; bases outside gene matches: 3. Germline loops: CDR1 SGHTA, CDR2 FQGTGA. CDR3 nucleotide sequence: TGTGCCAGCAGCTTACCGGGACTAGCGGGGAACAATGAGCAGTTCTTC. Translated, it gives CASSLPGLAGNNEQFF.

This clonotype was seen a few times. The CDR3 region has the DNA TGTGCCAGCAGTCGCCAGGGAGATACGCAGTATTTT. This codes for CASSRQGDTQYF. This chain joins TRBV7-9 and TRBJ2-3; D perhaps matches TRBD1 (5 bases). CDR3 size: 12 residues. V was cut by 6 bases and J by 5 bases, with 9 bases left in between. CDR1 and CDR2 (germline): SEHNR, FQNEAQ (reference sequence).

The table lists this clonotype with a few counts. This chain connects TRBV4-1 to TRBJ2-5; D remains ambiguous. The ends were cut back, 1 base at V and 7 bases at J, with 13 bases in the middle. The CDR3 length is 14 residues. CDR1 is MGHRA, CDR2 YSYEKL, per germline. CDR3 protein: CASSQGGDGRTQYF. For the CDR3, the DNA is TGCGCCAGCAGCCAAGGAGGAGACGGGCGGACCCAGTACTTC.

The V and J genes are TRBV6-5 and TRBJ2-5; 7 bases are a match to TRBD2. CDR3 length: 14 residues. Germline CDR1 reads MNHEY; CDR2 reads SVGAGI. V gave up 4 bases and J gave up 3 bases; unmatched junction bases: 5. The CDR3 here is CASSWGGRKETQYF. For the CDR3, the DNA is TGTGCCAGCAGTTGGGGGGGGAGAAAAGAGACCCAGTACTTC.

The table lists this clonotype with a few counts. This chain connects TRBV30 to TRBJ2-6; D unresolved. V shed 2 bases and J shed 0 bases, with 8 bases lying between them. The CDR3 length is 15 residues. From germline, CDR1 is GTSNPN and CDR2 SVGIG (reference sequence). DNA for the CDR3: TGTGCCTGGAGTATATCCCGCTCTGGGGCCAACGTCCTGACTTTC. It translates to CAWSISRSGANVLTF.

This clonotype was detected a few times. The chain carries TRBV3-1 and TRBJ1-2, with D perhaps matching TRBD1 (6 bases). The CDR3 has 11 residues. From germline, CDR1 is LGHDT and CDR2 YNNKEL (reference sequence). Between the trimmed V and J ends, which lost 11 bases and 4 bases, there was a span of 11 bases. CDR3 nucleotide sequence: TGTGCCTCCGGGACATCCTATGGCTACACCTTC. Its translation is CASGTSYGYTF.

J is TRBJ2-1 and V is TRBV12-3 or TRBV12-4, with D unclear. The V end lost 6 bases, the J end lost 0 bases, and 15 bases lay between the germline ends. The CDR3 is 16 amino acids. This CDR3 is CASSQSSFRSYNEQFF. The CDR3 coding sequence is TGTGCCAGCAGCCAGTCTAGTTTCCGCTCCTACAATGAGCAGTTCTTC.

The chain couples TRBV5-5 to TRBJ2-7; weak D call: TRBD2 (6 bases). The germline V gene encodes CDR1 SGHKS and CDR2 YYEKEE (reference sequence). CDR3 length: 15 residues. The germline V and J ends were trimmed by 3 bases and 0 bases, with 13 bases remaining between them. The CDR3 loop is CASSWGDGFSYEQYF. CDR3 sequence (DNA): TGTGCCAGCAGCTGGGGGGACGGATTCTCCTACGAGCAGTACTTC.

The V call is TRBV20-1, the J call TRBJ1-2; weak D call: TRBD1 (5 bases). V gave up 5 bases and J gave up 8 bases, with 15 bases separating them. The CDR3 consists of 12 residues. Germline V gene data show CDR1 as DFQATT and CDR2 as SNEGSKA (reference sequence). The CDR3 sequence: CSAVGSGTGYTF. CDR3 sequence (DNA): TGCAGTGCTGTCGGTAGCGGGACCGGCTACACCTTC.

This clonotype turned up a few times. V is TRBV27 and J is TRBJ2-2; TRBD1 matches at 8 bases. J lost 13 bases, V lost 6 bases, and 10 bases had no gene match. The CDR3 sequence is 13 residues long. Germline V lookup: CDR1 MNHEY, CDR2 SMNVEV (reference sequence). DNA for the CDR3: TGTGCCAGCAGAAGAGTCGGGACAGGCGGGCTGTTTTTT. Its translation is CASRRVGTGGLFF.

At least ten counts were recorded for this clonotype. The chain has TRBV24-1 and TRBJ2-2; 10 positions agree with TRBD2. CDR3 length equals 16 residues. Germline V gene sequence: CDR1 KGHDR, CDR2 SFDVKD. V trimming: 2 bases; J trimming: 4 bases; junction bases outside the gene matches: 3. CDR3 residues: CATSDSRLAGTGELFF. DNA for the CDR3: TGTGCCACCAGTGATTCTCGACTAGCGGGCACCGGGGAGCTGTTTTTT.

With regard to this clonotype: A read error may be the cause here, since a much bigger clone is one base away. V and J are TRBV7-6 and TRBJ2-5; D remains ambiguous. Germline V gives CDR1 SGHVS, CDR2 FNYEAQ. V was pared by 5 bases and J by 4 bases, with 5 bases between. This CDR3 spans 11 amino acids. The CDR3 loop is CASSTLETQYF. CDR3 nucleotide sequence: TGTGCCAGCAGCACTCTAGAGACCCAGTACTTC.

Of note for this clonotype: The junction departs from the called germline gene at one end, perhaps through a read error. The chain links TRBV7-9 to TRBJ1-1, with 8 bases lining up with TRBD1. From germline, CDR1 is SEHNR and CDR2 FQNEAQ (reference sequence). The CDR3 loop spans 11 amino acids. The CDR3 here is CASSSGTGMGW. CDR3 in DNA: TGTGCCAGCAGTTCCGGGACAGGTATGGGATGG.

The chain recombines TRBV6-1 with TRBJ1-2; no definite D call. V was pared by 0 bases and J by 7 bases, with 6 bases between. The germline CDR1 and CDR2 sequences are MNHNS and SASEGT. This CDR3 has 12 residues. CDR3 sequence reads: CASSEAIPGYTF. The DNA of the CDR3 is TGTGCCAGCAGTGAAGCCATCCCTGGCTACACCTTC.

This clonotype was seen only a few times. V usage is TRBV20-1 and J usage is TRBJ2-2; D might be TRBD1 (7 bases). The CDR3 sequence is 15 residues long. The germline V gene encodes CDR1 DFQATT and CDR2 SNEGSKA (reference sequence). Trimming cost V 6 bases and J 4 bases, with 18 bases left between them. The CDR3 DNA is TGCAGTGCCCCAGGAGGGGGCGGAATCACCGGGGAGCTGTTTTTT. Translation: CSAPGGGGITGELFF.

The chain recombines TRBV20-1 with TRBJ2-2, with a possible D match to TRBD2 (6 bases). The CDR3 extends over 17 amino acids. Trimming stripped 6 bases from V and 4 bases from J, with 24 bases between. Germline V lookup: CDR1 DFQATT, CDR2 SNEGSKA (reference sequence). The CDR3 region is CSALGLGLARGTGELFF. The CDR3 DNA reads TGCAGTGCCCTAGGTCTTGGTCTAGCGCGAGGCACCGGGGAGCTGTTTTTT.

The chain joins TRBV9 to TRBJ2-7; no reliable D call. The CDR3 is 14 residues long. V gave up 0 bases and J gave up 2 bases, with 9 bases separating them. CDR1 is SGDLS, CDR2 YYNGEE, per germline. The CDR3 region is CASSVDGLAYEQYF. CDR3 nucleotides: TGTGCCAGCAGCGTAGATGGTTTAGCCTACGAGCAGTACTTC.

This clonotype was seen once. The chain uses TRBV7-6 and TRBJ2-3; D perhaps matches TRBD2 (6 bases). The germline V gene has CDR1 SGHVS and CDR2 FNYEAQ. Between the trimmed V and J ends, which lost 2 bases and 4 bases, there was a span of 13 bases. The CDR3 extends over 15 amino acids. The CDR3 DNA reads TGTGCCAGCAGCTTACCCGGGGGAGCCCCAGATACGCAGTATTTT. Translating gives CASSLPGGAPDTQYF.

V is TRBV7-6 and J is TRBJ2-7; 9 nucleotides align to TRBD2. Germline V gene lookup returns CDR1 SGHVS and CDR2 FNYEAQ. The CDR3 runs to 15 residues. V trimming: 4 bases; J trimming: 1 base; junction bases outside the gene matches: 5. As DNA, the CDR3 is TGTGCCAGCAGCTGGGGCGGGGGGGAATCCTACGAGCAGTACTTC. This gives the protein CASSWGGGESYEQYF.

The rearrangement uses TRBV29-1 and TRBJ2-7; 7 bases align to TRBD1. The CDR3 sequence is 12 residues long. The germline V gene encodes CDR1 SQVTM and CDR2 ANQGSEA. The junction had 9 bases not matched to a gene; V was cut back by 6 bases and J by 7 bases. The CDR3 spells CSVRGTPKEQYF. CDR3 sequence (DNA): TGCAGCGTCAGGGGGACCCCTAAAGAGCAGTACTTC.

This sequence joins TRBV7-9 and TRBJ1-2; TRBD1 agrees at 8 bases. Per the germline V gene, CDR1 is SEHNR and CDR2 is FQNEAQ (reference sequence). The CDR3 extends over 15 amino acids. With V trimmed by 4 bases and J by 5 bases, 9 bases remained unmatched. In DNA form, the CDR3 reads TGTGCCAGCAGCTATACGGGACAGGAGTCTTATGGCTACACCTTC. Translation gives CASSYTGQESYGYTF.